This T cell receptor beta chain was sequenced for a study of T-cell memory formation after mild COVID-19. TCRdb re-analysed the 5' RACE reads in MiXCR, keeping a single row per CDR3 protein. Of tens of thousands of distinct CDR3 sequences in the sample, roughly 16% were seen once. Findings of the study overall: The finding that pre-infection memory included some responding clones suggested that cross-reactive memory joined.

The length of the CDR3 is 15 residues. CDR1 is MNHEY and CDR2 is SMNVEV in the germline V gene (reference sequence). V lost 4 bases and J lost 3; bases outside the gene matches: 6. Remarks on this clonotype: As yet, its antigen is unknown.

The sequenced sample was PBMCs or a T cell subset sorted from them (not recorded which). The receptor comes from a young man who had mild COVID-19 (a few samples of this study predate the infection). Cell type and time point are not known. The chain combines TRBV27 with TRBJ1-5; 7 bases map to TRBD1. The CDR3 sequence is CASSSRDSPNQPQHF. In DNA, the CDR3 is TGTGCCAGCAGTTCCCGGGACAGTCCCAATCAGCCCCAGCATTTT.